The 17 T cell receptor beta chains below all came from one sample that was sequenced in a study of blood T cell repertoires in COVID-19. The method was immunoSEQ multiplex PCR; TCRdb's version includes in-frame clones alone and lacks a portion of them. The repertoire includes 100,000 to 150,000 clones, under 90% of them detected once, and under 4% sits in the top ten. Sequenced: peripheral blood. The receptor set was obtained from a man in his 60s with acute or convalescent COVID-19.

This rearrangement joins TRBV7-3 to TRBJ2-5; D is perhaps TRBD2 (5 bases). The CDR3 is 15 amino acids. Germline lookup yields CDR1 SGHTA and CDR2 FQGTGA. Trimming removed 5 bases at V and 4 bases at J, with 17 bases between. The CDR3 DNA reads as TGTGCCAGCAGCGAAATCGGAGGTATTGGAGAGACCCAGTACTTC. It translates to CASSEIGGIGETQYF.

The chain couples TRBV7-9 to TRBJ2-2; TRBD1 might be the D (5 bases). Germline V gene data show CDR1 as SEHNR and CDR2 as FQNEAQ (reference sequence). V lost 4 bases and J lost 5, with 11 bases in between. CDR3 length: 14 amino acids. The CDR3 reads CASSYGAQTGELFF. The CDR3 nucleotides read TGTGCCAGCAGCTATGGGGCCCAAACCGGGGAGCTGTTTTTT.

CDR3 bases: TGTGCCAGCAGCTTAGCATCCGACTGGCAAGAGACCCAGTACTTC. It translates to CASSLASDWQETQYF. The genes are TRBV11-2 and TRBJ2-5; D call uncertain. Trimming stripped 1 base from V and 2 bases from J, with 11 bases between. In germline, CDR1 is SGHAT, CDR2 FQNNGV. CDR3 length: 15 residues.

The chain links TRBV24-1 to TRBJ1-5; 7 positions match TRBD1. V lost 9 bases, J lost 9 bases, and 7 bases stayed unmatched. The V gene's germline CDR1 is KGHDR and CDR2 SFDVKD. The CDR3 covers 12 residues. CDR3 nucleotides: TGTGCCACCTCAACAGGGGAGAGGCCCCAGCATTTT. Translated: CATSTGERPQHF.

V and J are TRBV5-1 and TRBJ1-6; the D gene is possibly TRBD1 (5 bases). CDR3 length: 16 amino acids. Germline assignment: CDR1 SGHRS and CDR2 YFSETQ. Trimming left V 5 bases short and J 5 bases short, with 17 bases between. The CDR3 region is CASSLGGGRDNSPLHF. Here the CDR3 DNA reads TGCGCCAGCAGTCTCGGGGGAGGGCGAGATAATTCACCCCTCCACTTT.

V and J are TRBV5-4 and TRBJ2-2; D uncertain. Germline CDR1 is SGHNT and CDR2 is YYREEE (reference sequence). The CDR3 covers 14 residues. V was trimmed by 0 bases and J by 6 bases, leaving 9 bases between them. CDR3: CASSLERPSGELFF. The CDR3 region has the DNA TGTGCCAGCAGCTTGGAGCGCCCGTCCGGGGAGCTGTTTTTT.

This chain connects TRBV7-9 to TRBJ2-5; D possibly corresponds to TRBD2 (5 bases). This CDR3 comprises 14 residues. Trimming removed 5 bases at V and 0 bases at J, with 10 bases between. Germline lookup yields CDR1 SEHNR and CDR2 FQNEAQ (reference sequence). In DNA form, the CDR3 reads TGTGCCAGCAGCCTGAGGGTCAACCAAGAGACCCAGTACTTC. The encoded protein is CASSLRVNQETQYF. The complete variable domain, with remaining parts taken from reference TRBV7-9 and TRBJ2-5, reads DTGVSQNPRHKITKRGQNVTFRCDPISEHNRLYWYRQTLGQGPEFLTYFQNEAQLEKSRLLSDRFSAERPKGSFSTLEIQRTEQGDSAMYLCASSLRVNQETQYFGPGTRLLVL.

Concerning this clone: Other DNA sequences from this sample encode an identical CDR3 as well. The chain is built from TRBV15 and TRBJ2-2; tentatively, D is TRBD1 (5 bases). The CDR3 extends over 15 amino acids. The V and J ends lost 1 base and 1 base respectively, with 7 bases between them. Germline V gene lookup returns CDR1 LNHNV and CDR2 YYDKDF (reference sequence). CDR3 DNA sequence: TGTGCCACCAGCAGAGGGGGCGGGAACACCGGGGAGCTGTTTTTT. It encodes CATSRGGGNTGELFF.

The chain uses TRBV28 and TRBJ1-5; 9 bases agree with TRBD1. Looked up from germline, CDR1 is MDHEN and CDR2 is SYDVKM. The CDR3 loop spans 18 amino acids. Trimming cost V 1 base and J 6 bases; bases outside gene matches: 13. The DNA for the CDR3 is TGTGCCAGCAGTTTATCCCTTTTCGGGACAGGGTTACCTCAGCCCCAGCATTTT. This encodes CASSLSLFGTGLPQPQHF.

The chain has TRBV18 and TRBJ2-1; TRBD2 agrees at 7 bases. Germline-derived CDR1 and CDR2 are KGHSH and LQKENI. This CDR3 is 14 amino acids long. The V segment lost 2 bases and the J segment 9 bases; nucleotides outside the gene matches: 7. CDR3 sequence: CASSPGTTGGEQFF. CDR3 in DNA: TGTGCCAGCTCACCAGGGACTACTGGGGGTGAGCAGTTCTTC.

This clone was seen more than once but under ten times. The rearrangement links TRBV19 to TRBJ2-3, with TRBD1 matching 10 bases. The ends lost 8 bases at V and 4 bases at J; junction bases unmatched: 6. The CDR3 is 14 amino acids. Per germline, CDR1 LNHDA and CDR2 SQIVND (reference sequence). The CDR3 protein is CASASGTGADTQYF. CDR3 in DNA: TGTGCCAGTGCCTCCGGGACAGGGGCAGATACGCAGTATTTT.

The chain is built from TRBV19 and TRBJ1-5; D gene ambiguous. Germline V lookup: CDR1 LNHDA, CDR2 SQIVND (reference sequence). The CDR3 covers 13 residues. Trimming pared 5 bases from V and 3 bases from J, leaving 8 bases between. The CDR3 protein is CASSPSPNQPQHF. As DNA, the CDR3 is TGTGCCAGTAGTCCCTCTCCCAATCAGCCCCAGCATTTT.

The chain links TRBV9 to TRBJ2-1; TRBD2 is a possible D gene (6 bases). The ends were cut back, 3 bases at V and 9 bases at J, with 25 bases in the middle. Germline V gene lookup returns CDR1 SGDLS and CDR2 YYNGEE. There are 17 residues in the CDR3. The CDR3 is CASSEGGGASSLGEQFF. CDR3 sequence (DNA): TGTGCCAGCAGCGAGGGTGGAGGGGCTAGCTCCCTGGGTGAGCAGTTCTTC.

V usage is TRBV7-2 and J usage is TRBJ1-6; D is undetermined. This CDR3 has 14 amino acids. V shed 3 bases and J shed 6 bases, with 9 bases lying between them. Germline CDR1 and CDR2: SGHTA and FQGNSA. This CDR3 reads CASSFTAINSPLHF. CDR3 DNA: TGTGCCAGCAGCTTCACAGCTATTAATTCACCCCTCCACTTT.

V and J are TRBV19 and TRBJ2-7; TRBD1 matches 8 bases. Germline lookup yields CDR1 LNHDA and CDR2 SQIVND (reference sequence). V lost 4 bases to trimming and J lost 5 bases; unmatched junction nucleotides: 7. The CDR3 length is 14 residues. CDR3 coding DNA: TGTGCCAGTAGTACACTATTGACAGGGGACGAGCAGTACTTC. It yields the protein CASSTLLTGDEQYF. Looking up the rest from reference TRBV19 and TRBJ2-7 gives the full variable domain: DGGITQSPKYLFRKEGQNVTLSCEQNLNHDAMYWYRQDPGQGLRLIYYSQIVNDFQKGDIAEGYSVSREKKESFPLTVTSAQKNPTAFYLCASSTLLTGDEQYFGPGTRLTVT.

A word on this clone: An end of the junction differs from the germline gene, which may be a read error. The chain carries TRBV18 and TRBJ1-2, with a weak D call TRBD1 (5 bases). Per germline, CDR1 KGHSH and CDR2 LQKENI. The CDR3 loop spans 18 amino acids. CDR3 loop: CASTPRADSSYLDYGYTF. CDR3 nucleotides: TGTGCCAGCACACCCAGGGCCGACAGCTCCTACTTAGACTATGGCTACACCTTC. Full variable domain (missing parts from reference TRBV18 and TRBJ1-2): NAGVMQNPRHLVRRRGQEARLRCSPMKGHSHVYWYRQLPEEGLKFMVYLQKENIIDESGMPKERFSAEFPKEGPSILRIQQVVRGDSAAYFCASTPRADSSYLDYGYTFGSGTRLTVV.

This chain connects TRBV6-4 to TRBJ2-1; 10 bases map to TRBD2. Germline V gene data show CDR1 as MRHNA and CDR2 as SNTAGT. The CDR3 sequence is 18 residues long. Trimming at V came to 0 bases and at J to 0 bases, leaving 5 bases not matched to a gene. This chain's CDR3 is CASSDSVAGGFSYNEQFF. CDR3 sequence (DNA): TGTGCCAGCAGTGACTCGGTAGCGGGGGGATTCTCCTACAATGAGCAGTTCTTC.